What follows are 21 T cell receptor beta chains derived from one specimen sequenced in a study of T cell repertoires in cytomegalovirus infection (dated by TCRdb to the late 2010s). The instrument was an Illumina HiSeq 1500. TCRdb applied fastp at Q25 and MiXCR to the public reads, then kept only in-frame beta chains. Duplicate CDR3 protein sequences are folded into a single record with the most common DNA and genes. The sample yields approximately 700,000 distinct CDR3 sequences; roughly 36% were counted once. 2.5% to 3.5% of the sample is held by the ten biggest clonotypes. The sequencing input was PBMCs. The source is a human donor in good health (CMV status not recorded). Some clones in this sample may be carry-over from other donors' samples.

In this sample, this clonotype turned up many times. The chain carries TRBV7-8 and TRBJ2-7; possibly TRBD1 or TRBD2 for D (5 bases each). The CDR3 sequence is 13 residues long. V lost 5 bases, J lost 4 bases, and 12 bases lay in between. In germline, CDR1 is SGHVS, CDR2 FQNEAQ. The CDR3 DNA follows: TGTGCCAGCAGCAGCTGGGGCGGGTACGAGCAGTACTTC. Its protein product is CASSSWGGYEQYF.

This rearrangement joins TRBV28 to TRBJ1-3; a possible D gene is TRBD1 (6 bases). Germline CDR1 is MDHEN and CDR2 is SYDVKM. The V end was cut by 5 bases, the J end by 4 bases, with 12 bases between. The CDR3 length is 14 residues. This chain's CDR3 is CASSEQGRGNTIYF. The CDR3 DNA sequence: TGTGCCAGCAGTGAACAGGGACGGGGAAACACCATATATTTT.

V usage is TRBV28 and J usage is TRBJ2-6; a possible D gene is TRBD2 (6 bases). Germline CDR1 and CDR2: MDHEN and SYDVKM. The CDR3 is 17 amino acids. Trimming left V 2 bases short and J 2 bases short, with 13 bases between. CDR3 bases: TGTGCCAGCAGTTTAGGAGGGGCCGGGGCTGGGGCCAACGTCCTGACTTTC. This sequence encodes CASSLGGAGAGANVLTF.

The rearrangement uses TRBV6-6 and TRBJ1-1, with TRBD1 matching 7 bases. The CDR3 totals 15 residues. Trimming removed 2 bases from V and 2 bases from J; junction bases left unmatched: 5. From germline, CDR1 is MNHNY and CDR2 SVGAGI (reference sequence). In DNA, the CDR3 is TGTGCCAGCAGTTACCGTCAGGGGGGAAACACTGAAGCTTTCTTT. It translates to CASSYRQGGNTEAFF.

This clonotype was counted at least ten times. The rearrangement links TRBV7-2 to TRBJ2-1; D might be TRBD1 (5 bases). Germline V lookup: CDR1 SGHTA, CDR2 FQGNSA. CDR3 length: 13 residues. Trimming shortened V by 3 bases and J by 5 bases, and 8 bases separated the two germline ends. The DNA for the CDR3 is TGTGCCAGCAGCTTTTGGACACACAATGAGCAGTTCTTC. Encoded protein: CASSFWTHNEQFF.

This clonotype was counted many times. The gene calls are TRBV6-1 and TRBJ2-1, with D perhaps TRBD2 (5 bases). Germline assignment: CDR1 MNHNS and CDR2 SASEGT. The CDR3 contains 15 residues. Trimming removed 1 base at V and 3 bases at J, with 10 bases between. The CDR3 protein is CASSEGVGVYNEQFF. Written as DNA, the CDR3 is TGTGCCAGCAGTGAAGGAGTGGGAGTCTACAATGAGCAGTTCTTC.

The genes are TRBV28 and TRBJ1-2; 7 bases agree with TRBD1. In germline, CDR1 is MDHEN, CDR2 SYDVKM. CDR3 size: 17 residues. Germline trimming cut 6 bases from V and 2 bases from J; bases unmatched to any gene: 15. This CDR3 reads CASSRDREYGKNYGYTF. The CDR3 DNA follows: TGTGCCAGCAGCAGAGACAGGGAGTACGGAAAAAACTATGGCTACACCTTC.

The sample holds a few counts of this clonotype. The CDR3 DNA is TGTGCCAGCAGCTCCGATTGGGGGTCCCGACGCAACTATGGCTACACCTTC. It codes for CASSSDWGSRRNYGYTF. The gene calls are TRBV7-6 and TRBJ1-2; D possibly corresponds to TRBD1 (5 bases). Trimming took 4 bases from V and 2 from J, leaving 20 bases between them. Germline-derived CDR1 and CDR2 are SGHVS and FNYEAQ. The CDR3 is 17 amino acids.

A single count supports this clonotype. In DNA form, the CDR3 reads TGTGCCAGCAGCTTGGCCGAAGGCGGAACCTACGAGCAGTACTTC. Translating gives CASSLAEGGTYEQYF. V is TRBV5-8 and J is TRBJ2-7, with D uncertain. Trimming removed 0 bases at V and 2 bases at J, with 12 bases between. CDR1 and CDR2 from the germline V gene are SGHTS and YDEGEE. The CDR3 spans 15 residues.

V is TRBV4-1 and J is TRBJ1-6; D perhaps matches TRBD1 (5 bases). The CDR3 contains 15 residues. Germline assignment: CDR1 MGHRA and CDR2 YSYEKL. Trimming cost V 0 bases and J 9 bases, with 12 bases left between them. Written as DNA, the CDR3 is TGCGCCAGCAGCCAAGATCTGGGGGTCGGTTCACCCCTCCACTTT. Translating gives CASSQDLGVGSPLHF.

Ten or more counts support this clonotype. CDR3 region: CASSPIRGQPQHF. CDR3 DNA sequence: TGTGCCAGCTCACCAATAAGGGGACAGCCCCAGCATTTT. The genes are TRBV18 and TRBJ1-5; a possible D gene is TRBD1 (5 bases). Germline CDR1 and CDR2: KGHSH and LQKENI. Trimming removed 2 bases at V and 7 bases at J, with 9 bases between. The CDR3 runs to 13 residues.

This rearrangement joins TRBV24-1 to TRBJ1-1; 8 nucleotides agree with TRBD1. The germline V gene encodes CDR1 KGHDR and CDR2 SFDVKD. The CDR3 has 13 amino acids. Germline trimming cut 4 bases from V and 8 bases from J; bases unmatched to any gene: 5. The CDR3 spells CATSDPGQGEAFF. The DNA for the CDR3 is TGTGCCACCAGTGACCCTGGACAGGGAGAAGCTTTCTTT.

This clonotype was seen just once. This chain joins TRBV18 and TRBJ1-1, with D uncertain. This CDR3 is built from 17 residues. Germline CDR1 is KGHSH and CDR2 is LQKENI. Trimming removed 1 base from V and 0 bases from J, with 15 bases in between. The CDR3 spells CASSPLPAADMNTEAFF. The CDR3 coding sequence is TGTGCCAGCTCACCACTTCCGGCCGCCGATATGAACACTGAAGCTTTCTTT.

V and J are TRBV7-6 and TRBJ1-2; tentatively, D is TRBD1 (5 bases). Trimming cost V 5 bases and J 9 bases, with 13 bases left between them. This CDR3 is 12 amino acids long. Per germline, CDR1 SGHVS and CDR2 FNYEAQ. This chain's CDR3 is CASSLSGISYTF. CDR3 DNA sequence: TGTGCCAGCAGCCTCTCAGGGATCAGCTACACCTTC.

In this sample, this clonotype turned up a few times. V gene TRBV7-8 combines with J gene TRBJ2-1; 9 nucleotides agree with TRBD1. Germline V gene sequence: CDR1 SGHVS, CDR2 FQNEAQ. This CDR3 has 17 amino acids. V lost 2 bases to trimming and J lost 3 bases; unmatched junction nucleotides: 8. This CDR3 is CASSLHPGQGLYNEQFF. CDR3 DNA sequence: TGTGCCAGCAGCTTACATCCGGGACAGGGACTCTACAATGAGCAGTTCTTC.

This clonotype came up once. The rearrangement uses TRBV10-3 and TRBJ2-7; a weak D match, TRBD1 (5 bases). V lost 3 bases and J lost 2, with 17 bases in between. The germline V gene has CDR1 ENHRY and CDR2 SYGVKD. This CDR3 is built from 16 residues. CDR3 protein: CAISDLGQGWPYEQYF. CDR3 nucleotides: TGTGCCATCAGTGACCTCGGGCAGGGTTGGCCCTACGAGCAGTACTTC.

With regard to this clonotype: The junction departs from germline at one end; a sequencing error may be responsible. The chain links TRBV7-8 to TRBJ2-5; 11 bases map to TRBD2. The germline gives CDR1 SGHVS, CDR2 FQNEAQ. The CDR3 contains 15 residues. CDR3 region: CSSTPSGGREETQYF. The CDR3 nucleotides read TGTTCCAGCACCCCTAGCGGGGGGAGGGAAGAGACCCAGTACTTC.

The CDR3 sequence is CASSEQTGVNTIYF. The CDR3 DNA sequence: TGCGCCAGCAGTGAGCAGACAGGGGTGAACACCATATATTTT. The chain carries TRBV10-2 and TRBJ1-3; 8 bases match TRBD1. This CDR3 region has 14 residues. J lost 7 bases, V lost 2 bases, and 4 bases had no gene match. The germline CDR1 and CDR2 sequences are WSHSY and SAAADI.

V usage is TRBV5-1 and J usage is TRBJ2-7, with 13 nucleotides matching TRBD2. Trimming removed 4 bases from V and 0 bases from J; junction bases left unmatched: 10. CDR3 length: 18 amino acids. From germline, CDR1 is SGHRS and CDR2 YFSETQ. The CDR3 DNA reads as TGCGCCAGCAGCATGGGACTAGCGGGGACCCTGAGCTCCTACGAGCAGTACTTC. Residues: CASSMGLAGTLSSYEQYF.

This clonotype was detected only a few times. The rearrangement links TRBV12-3 or TRBV12-4 to TRBJ2-3; 8 bases fit TRBD1. The V segment lost 6 bases and the J segment 3 bases; nucleotides outside the gene matches: 5. This CDR3 is built from 14 residues. This CDR3 is CASRGTGGTDTQYF. DNA of the CDR3: TGTGCCAGCAGGGGAACAGGGGGAACAGATACGCAGTATTTT.

This clonotype was observed many times. V is TRBV6-1 and J is TRBJ1-2; maybe TRBD1 (6 bases). The CDR3 consists of 15 residues. Germline V gives CDR1 MNHNS, CDR2 SASEGT. The V and J ends lost 6 bases and 4 bases respectively, with 18 bases between them. The CDR3 DNA reads as TGTGCCAGCAGCTCCCACAGAACAGGGTTCTATGGCTACACCTTC. This encodes CASSSHRTGFYGYTF.